Sequencing of this T cell receptor (beta chain) was carried out in a study of spatial heterogeneity in lung cancer. V dropped 0 bases and J dropped 5 bases, with 8 bases sitting between them. Germline V gene lookup returns CDR1 SGHRS and CDR2 YFSETQ. This CDR3 has 13 amino acids. This sample's time point: sample taken at primary tumor resection. Without sorting, whole RNA was sequenced from tumor, nontumor lung or frozen PBMC. This clonotype was observed at least ten times. Every molecule of TCR cDNA had its own unique molecular identifier. TCRdb passed the 5' RACE reads through MiXCR, listing each CDR3 protein once. Among some 23,000 distinct CDR3 sequences listed, approximately 6.6% were seen once.

The V and J genes are TRBV5-1 and TRBJ1-1; no definite D call. The specimen was PBMCs, collected at surgery. The sequence came from a male donor with early-stage non-small cell lung cancer. For the CDR3, the DNA is TGCGCCAGCAGCTTGGGCGACGTGACTGAAGCTTTCTTT. Translated: CASSLGDVTEAFF.